The clone carrying this T cell receptor (delta chain) showed up just a few times. TCRdb processed the reads again with the CATT caller. The sample shows 10,000 to 12,000 delta-chain clones, about 9% of them seen only once. The data derive from a study of gamma-delta chains in newborns, infants, children. Study-wide background: Microbial exposure reportedly drives polyclonal innate γδ T cell expansion after birth.

The CDR3 loop spans 21 amino acids. Germline loops: CDR1 TSWWSYY, CDR2 QGS. Trimming removed 3 bases from V and 3 bases from J, with 32 bases in between. The receptor comes from a child who was a newborn, infant or young child, either healthy, febrile or measles-vaccinated (not recorded which). The chain couples TRDV1 to TRDJ1; possibly TRDD2 for D (6 bases). Input material: blood. CDR3 DNA sequence: TGTGCTCTTGGGGACCACCGGTCCTACGTTACCCTTAACCCTGTTTCCGATAAACTCATCTTT. Encoded protein: CALGDHRSYVTLNPVSDKLIF.